The 18 T cell receptor beta chains reported below all come from one sample, sequenced in a study of spatial heterogeneity in lung cancer. TCRdb re-called the 5' RACE reads with MiXCR, one entry per CDR3 protein. Here the sample spans 4,100 or so distinct CDR3 sequences, about 22% being singletons. This sample's time point: sample taken at primary tumor resection. Unsorted tumor, nontumor lung tissue or cryopreserved PBMC supplied the whole RNA. The sample consisted of normal lung tissue next to the tumor, taken at surgery. These receptors all stem from a female donor with early-stage non-small cell lung cancer.

The chain carries TRBV20-1 and TRBJ2-4; 8 bases fit TRBD1. The CDR3 has 15 residues. Trimming took 4 bases from V and 5 from J; bases not matched to a gene: 10. In germline, CDR1 is DFQATT, CDR2 SNEGSKA (reference sequence). In nucleotides, the CDR3 is TGCAGTGCTACCAACCCCGGGACAGGACAAAACATTCAGTACTTC. This gives the protein CSATNPGTGQNIQYF.

This clonotype was picked up one time. The chain recombines TRBV7-2 with TRBJ2-5, with 9 bases matching TRBD2. The ends lost 5 bases at V and 4 bases at J; junction bases unmatched: 2. Germline CDR1 reads SGHTA; CDR2 reads FQGNSA. The CDR3 totals 13 residues. CDR3: CASSRLAVETQYF. In DNA, the CDR3 is TGTGCCAGCAGCCGACTAGCGGTAGAGACCCAGTACTTC. The full variable domain, with the rest looked up from reference TRBV7-2 and TRBJ2-5, is GAGVSQSPSNKVTEKGKDVELRCDPISGHTALYWYRQSLGQGLEFLIYFQGNSAPDKSGLPSDRFSAERTGGSVSTLTIQRTQQEDSAVYLCASSRLAVETQYFGPGTRLLVL.

By share, this clonotype counts as medium-sized. This CDR3 reads CASSLAGTSGRYEQYF. The CDR3 bases are TGTGCCAGCAGCTTAGCGGGGACTAGCGGGAGGTACGAGCAGTACTTC. The V and J genes are TRBV7-2 and TRBJ2-7, with 15 bases identical to TRBD2. CDR1 is SGHTA and CDR2 is FQGNSA in the germline V gene. This CDR3 is built from 16 residues. The ends lost 0 bases at V and 4 bases at J; junction bases unmatched: 1.

By sample fraction, this clonotype is medium-sized. The chain joins TRBV29-1 to TRBJ2-3, with 7 nucleotides matching TRBD2. V shed 7 bases, J shed 3 bases, and the junction held 4 bases outside the gene matches. Germline CDR1 SQVTM, CDR2 ANQGSEA. CDR3 length: 12 amino acids. The CDR3 here is CSEGEGTDTQYF. Here the CDR3 DNA reads TGCAGCGAAGGGGAGGGTACAGATACGCAGTATTTT.

By proportion, this clonotype is medium-sized (0.01 to 0.1%). The V call is TRBV12-3 or TRBV12-4, the J call TRBJ2-7; no definite D call. The CDR3 is made up of 12 amino acids. Trimming cost V 1 base and J 4 bases, with 5 bases left between them. Here the CDR3 DNA reads TGTGCCAGCAGTTTAGTTCGGTACGAGCAGTACTTC. This translates into CASSLVRYEQYF.

A few counts support this clonotype. The gene calls are TRBV6-5 and TRBJ1-1; D gene uncertain. The V end lost 5 bases, the J end lost 4 bases, and 11 bases lay between the germline ends. CDR3 length: 13 amino acids. Germline assignment: CDR1 MNHEY and CDR2 SVGAGI. CDR3 loop: CASSNIDTTEAFF. The DNA for the CDR3 is TGTGCCAGCAGTAACATTGACACCACTGAAGCTTTCTTT.

This clonotype has more than one count but fewer than ten. This chain connects TRBV7-9 to TRBJ2-2, with TRBD2 as a possible D gene (5 bases). V lost 6 bases, J lost 1 base, and 12 bases lay in between. The CDR3 length is 15 residues. Looked up from germline, CDR1 is SEHNR and CDR2 is FQNEAQ (reference sequence). In DNA form, the CDR3 reads TGTGCCAGCAGTACTAGAGCCCTGAACACCGGGGAGCTGTTTTTT. Translated, it gives CASSTRALNTGELFF.

This clonotype qualifies as medium-sized. The rearrangement joins TRBV24-1 to TRBJ2-7; 8 bases fit TRBD1. Germline values: CDR1 KGHDR, CDR2 SFDVKD. Unmatched junction bases numbered 4, after V lost 10 bases and J lost 0 bases. The length of the CDR3 is 13 residues. The CDR3 sequence: CATPDRDSYEQYF. DNA of the CDR3: TGTGCCACACCGGACAGGGACTCCTACGAGCAGTACTTC.

This clonotype counts as medium-sized. The rearrangement uses TRBV27 and TRBJ2-7; 9 bases align to TRBD1. The ends lost 3 bases at V and 7 bases at J; junction bases unmatched: 4. CDR1 is MNHEY, CDR2 SMNVEV, per germline (reference sequence). The length of the CDR3 is 13 residues. The CDR3 reads CASSLSDRGEQYF. The DNA of the CDR3 is TGTGCCAGCAGTTTGTCCGACAGGGGGGAGCAGTACTTC.

Sample share makes this clonotype medium-sized. The chain links TRBV7-2 to TRBJ2-2; no firm D call. The length of the CDR3 is 15 residues. With 4 bases removed from V and 2 bases from J, the gap between germline ends came to 11 bases. The germline CDR1 and CDR2 sequences are SGHTA and FQGNSA. CDR3 nucleotides: TGTGCCAGCAGCTGGAGAGGACCTAACACCGGGGAGCTGTTTTTT. Its translation: CASSWRGPNTGELFF.

There are many counts of this clonotype. The rearrangement joins TRBV6-6 to TRBJ1-2; 7 positions match TRBD1. Germline V gives CDR1 MNHNY, CDR2 SVGAGI (reference sequence). With 7 bases clipped from V and 2 bases from J, the junction kept 1 base outside the gene matches. This CDR3 contains 12 residues. DNA for the CDR3: TGTGCCAGCAAGACAGGGAACTATGGCTACACCTTC. This encodes CASKTGNYGYTF.

V and J are TRBV21-1 and TRBJ2-3; the table's D call, TRBD2, was not checked against the DNA. TRBV21-1 is marked as a pseudogene. CDR3 length: 21 amino acids. This chain's CDR3 is CASSKAGVAGLTLTNTDTQYF. The CDR3 bases are TGTGCCAGCAGCAAAGCCGGAGTAGCGGGACTCACTCTGACTAACACAGATACGCAGTATTTT.

This clonotype is medium-sized (0.01 to 0.1%). The chain is built from TRBV6-2 or TRBV6-3 and TRBJ1-1, with 8 bases identical to TRBD1. Trimming removed 4 bases from V and 3 bases from J; junction bases left unmatched: 1. From germline, CDR1 is MNHEY and CDR2 SVGEGT. The CDR3 has 13 residues. The CDR3 region has the DNA TGTGCCAGCAGTTTGGACAGGGACACTGAAGCTTTCTTT. This sequence encodes CASSLDRDTEAFF.

This clonotype was picked up many times. The V and J genes are TRBV7-2 and TRBJ2-7, with 8 bases identical to TRBD1. The germline gives CDR1 SGHTA, CDR2 FQGNSA. V was pared by 3 bases and J by 2 bases, with 3 bases of the junction left unmatched. There are 14 residues in the CDR3. The CDR3 DNA reads as TGTGCCAGCAGCTTGACAGGGGTCCCCTACGAGCAGTACTTC. Protein product: CASSLTGVPYEQYF.

This clonotype was seen repeatedly, ten times or more. This sequence joins TRBV5-1 and TRBJ2-5; D is possibly TRBD1 or TRBD2 (5 bases each). The CDR3 covers 14 residues. The germline V gene encodes CDR1 SGHRS and CDR2 YFSETQ. V was trimmed by 4 bases and J by 5 bases, leaving 15 bases between them. The CDR3 loop is CASSLTGPGETQYF. The CDR3 nucleotides read TGCGCCAGCAGCCTAACGGGGCCCGGGGAGACCCAGTACTTC.

The chain uses TRBV18 and TRBJ2-4; D is ambiguous. The CDR3 spans 16 residues. The V and J ends lost 1 base and 0 bases respectively, with 10 bases between them. CDR1 is KGHSH and CDR2 is LQKENI in the germline V gene. The CDR3 coding sequence is TGTGCCAGCTCACCACAACCCATTCTAGCCAAAAACATTCAGTACTTC. It yields the protein CASSPQPILAKNIQYF.

By proportion, this clonotype is medium-sized. Written as DNA, the CDR3 is TGTGCCAGCAGCTTAAATTCGGGACAGGGTTACGAGCAGTACTTC. Protein: CASSLNSGQGYEQYF. The chain carries TRBV7-2 and TRBJ2-7; the match to TRBD1 covers 9 bases. V lost 2 bases and J lost 4; bases outside the gene matches: 6. CDR1 is SGHTA, CDR2 FQGNSA, per germline. The CDR3 has 15 residues.

This clonotype is medium-sized. The V and J genes are TRBV9 and TRBJ2-1; D ambiguous. In germline, CDR1 is SGDLS, CDR2 YYNGEE. The ends were cut back, 2 bases at V and 8 bases at J, with 17 bases in the middle. This CDR3 is 15 amino acids long. The CDR3 DNA follows: TGTGCCAGCAGCGTGGGTCGCGCCTTTGGCGATGAGCAGTTCTTC. This sequence encodes CASSVGRAFGDEQFF.